The next 22 T cell receptor beta chains were all read from a single sample in a study of pediatric ulcerative colitis. This table comes from immunoSEQ multiplex PCR, and its TCRdb copy is limited to in-frame clones, with some not included. The data show some 60,000 clones, with over 65% seen just once and around 5% held by the top ten. The sample comprised blood. The source is a boy aged 5-17 years with moderate ulcerative colitis.

The chain carries TRBV7-2 and TRBJ2-7, with a possible D match to TRBD2 (5 bases). The germline V gene encodes CDR1 SGHTA and CDR2 FQGNSA. The CDR3 runs 18 residues. V gave up 5 bases and J gave up 0 bases, with 23 bases separating them. CDR3 loop: CASSPRWGDLLSSYEQYF. DNA for the CDR3: TGTGCCAGCAGCCCTCGTTGGGGAGACCTCTTAAGCTCCTACGAGCAGTACTTC.

The chain carries TRBV11-2 and TRBJ2-7, with a weak D call TRBD2 (6 bases). The V and J ends lost 5 bases and 1 base respectively, with 12 bases between them. Germline loops: CDR1 SGHAT, CDR2 FQNNGV. The CDR3 extends over 14 amino acids. Written as DNA, the CDR3 is TGTGCCAGCAGCCCCACCGGGAGTTCCTACGAGCAGTACTTC. Amino acids: CASSPTGSSYEQYF.

V usage is TRBV5-1 and J usage is TRBJ2-2; 7 bases line up with TRBD2. The CDR3 totals 18 residues. CDR1 is SGHRS and CDR2 is YFSETQ in the germline V gene. J lost 0 bases, V lost 2 bases, and 10 bases had no gene match. CDR3 coding DNA: TGCGCCAGCAGCTTTCTAATGCGGGGGACCGCGAACACCGGGGAGCTGTTTTTT. It encodes CASSFLMRGTANTGELFF.

A single count supports this clone. This sequence joins TRBV9 and TRBJ1-3; 12 bases line up with TRBD1. Germline V lookup: CDR1 SGDLS, CDR2 YYNGEE. The CDR3 consists of 18 residues. V was clipped by 0 bases and J by 4 bases; unmatched bases: 8. CDR3 DNA: TGTGCCAGCAGCGTAGCGGGACAGGGGGCGCAGGTCGGAAACACCATATATTTT. Amino acids: CASSVAGQGAQVGNTIYF.

This chain joins TRBV7-2 and TRBJ1-2; D not certain. This CDR3 has 15 residues. V was cut by 0 bases and J by 2 bases, with 10 bases left in between. The V gene's germline CDR1 is SGHTA and CDR2 FQGNSA. CDR3 sequence reads: CASSLAPSDNYGYTF. The CDR3 DNA sequence: TGTGCCAGCAGCTTAGCACCGTCAGACAACTATGGCTACACCTTC.

The chain joins TRBV30 to TRBJ2-1; D may be TRBD2 (6 bases). The germline V gene has CDR1 GTSNPN and CDR2 SVGIG (reference sequence). Trimming removed 5 bases from V and 0 bases from J, with 14 bases in between. The CDR3 sequence is 15 residues long. The CDR3 sequence: CAWAGRESSYNEQFF. The CDR3 DNA is TGTGCCTGGGCCGGTCGGGAGAGCTCCTACAATGAGCAGTTCTTC.

The V gene is TRBV15, the J gene TRBJ1-2; 7 bases agree with TRBD1. The J segment lost 3 bases and the V segment lost 5 bases, leaving 12 bases of the junction unmatched. The CDR3 contains 16 residues. Germline V CDR1 and CDR2: LNHNV, YYDKDF (reference sequence). The CDR3 DNA follows: TGTGCCACCAGCGGATTACAGGGGAAGGAAGACTATGGCTACACCTTC. Translation: CATSGLQGKEDYGYTF. The variable domain in full, with the rest retrieved from reference TRBV15 and TRBJ1-2, is DAMVIQNPRYQVTQFGKPVTLSCSQTLNHNVMYWYQQKSSQAPKLLFHYYDKDFNNEADTPDNFQSRRPNTSFCFLDIRSPGLGDTAMYLCATSGLQGKEDYGYTFGSGTRLTVV.

This clone was counted only a few times. This chain links TRBV7-9 with TRBJ1-5; no clear D. This CDR3 has 15 residues. The V end was cut by 0 bases, the J end by 5 bases, with 11 bases between. The germline V gene has CDR1 SEHNR and CDR2 FQNEAQ (reference sequence). This chain's CDR3 is CASSLATQLHQPQHF. The CDR3, as DNA: TGTGCCAGCAGCTTAGCGACGCAGCTCCATCAGCCCCAGCATTTT.

The chain couples TRBV6-1 to TRBJ2-1, with 8 bases identical to TRBD2. Germline V gives CDR1 MNHNS, CDR2 SASEGT. Unmatched junction bases numbered 8, after V lost 11 bases and J lost 5 bases. The CDR3 extends over 13 amino acids. The CDR3 nucleotides are TGTGCCGGACGGGGGGGCCGGGACAATGAGCAGTTCTTC. It specifies CAGRGGRDNEQFF.

In its sample, this clone was seen once. The CDR3 spells CASSRQAPTYEQYF. The CDR3, as DNA: TGTGCCAGCAGCAGACAGGCGCCTACCTACGAGCAGTACTTC. This chain connects TRBV28 to TRBJ2-7, with a tentative D call TRBD1 (6 bases). Germline assignment: CDR1 MDHEN and CDR2 SYDVKM. V was trimmed by 6 bases and J by 2 bases, leaving 14 bases between them. The CDR3 consists of 14 residues.

The genes are TRBV6-1 and TRBJ2-1; 8 bases are shared with TRBD1. Germline lookup yields CDR1 MNHNS and CDR2 SASEGT. The CDR3 totals 16 residues. With V trimmed by 2 bases and J by 2 bases, 5 bases remained unmatched. CDR3 coding DNA: TGTGCCAGCAGTGAACAGGGGGCGAGTCCCTACAATGAGCAGTTCTTC. The encoded protein is CASSEQGASPYNEQFF.

The chain combines TRBV30 with TRBJ2-7; TRBD1 is a possible D gene (6 bases). Trimming cost V 7 bases and J 2 bases, with 18 bases left between them. There are 14 residues in the CDR3. The germline V gene has CDR1 GTSNPN and CDR2 SVGIG (reference sequence). This chain's CDR3 is CASRSGGITYEQYF. CDR3 bases: TGTGCCTCAAGATCTGGGGGCATAACCTACGAGCAGTACTTC. The complete variable domain, with remaining parts taken from reference TRBV30 and TRBJ2-7, reads SQTIHQWPATLVQPVGSPLSLECTVEGTSNPNLYWYRQAAGRGLQLLFYSVGIGQISSEVPQNLSASRPQDRQFILSSKKLLLSDSGFYLCASRSGGITYEQYFGPGTRLTVT.

This chain uses TRBV30 with TRBJ2-7; a weak D match, TRBD1 (6 bases). Germline V CDR1 and CDR2: GTSNPN, SVGIG (reference sequence). Trimming left V 2 bases short and J 3 bases short, with 11 bases between. The CDR3 extends over 13 amino acids. This chain's CDR3 is CAWSRDNSYEQYF. In DNA form, the CDR3 reads TGTGCCTGGAGTAGGGACAACAGCTACGAGCAGTACTTC.

The chain links TRBV4-1 to TRBJ1-2; possibly TRBD1 for D (6 bases). The germline V gene encodes CDR1 MGHRA and CDR2 YSYEKL. Trimming took 4 bases from V and 7 from J, leaving 31 bases between them. The length of the CDR3 is 19 residues. CDR3 protein: CASSPTLPRGGGRNIGYTF. The CDR3 DNA follows: TGCGCCAGCAGCCCCACCTTGCCTCGTGGTGGGGGGCGCAATATTGGCTACACCTTC.

The rearrangement joins TRBV7-3 to TRBJ2-6; D not certain. The V gene lost 3 bases and the J gene lost 0 bases, with 3 bases spanning the gap. CDR1 and CDR2 (germline): SGHTA, FQGTGA. This CDR3 has 14 residues. The CDR3 region has the DNA TGTGCCAGCAGCTTGAGCTCTGGGGCCAACGTCCTGACTTTC. Protein product: CASSLSSGANVLTF.

This chain uses TRBV20-1 with TRBJ1-2; no reliable D call. The CDR3 consists of 8 residues. CDR1 and CDR2 from the germline V gene are DFQATT and SNEGSKA (reference sequence). The V end lost 8 bases, the J end lost 7 bases, and 5 bases lay between the germline ends. CDR3 nucleotides: TGCAGTACTTTTGGCTACACCTTC. Translating it yields CSTFGYTF.

This rearrangement joins TRBV7-8 to TRBJ2-7, with TRBD2 identical over 10 bases. CDR3 length equals 18 residues. Germline assignment: CDR1 SGHVS and CDR2 FQNEAQ. V trimming: 5 bases; J trimming: 3 bases; junction bases outside the gene matches: 16. Here the CDR3 DNA reads TGTGCCAGCAGCCTACCTACAGGAGCTAGCGGGAGTCTCTACGAGCAGTACTTC. Translation gives CASSLPTGASGSLYEQYF.

This clone was seen more than once but under ten times. The chain links TRBV19 to TRBJ1-2, with 9 bases that match TRBD1. The CDR3 spans 16 residues. V trimming: 3 bases; J trimming: 4 bases; junction bases outside the gene matches: 9. CDR1 is LNHDA and CDR2 is SQIVND in the germline V gene (reference sequence). The CDR3 sequence is CASSIPSGTGLYGYTF. CDR3 sequence (DNA): TGTGCCAGTAGTATCCCCTCCGGGACAGGGCTCTATGGCTACACCTTC.

This clone was counted only a few times. The chain combines TRBV6-5 with TRBJ1-2; 7 bases are shared with TRBD1. V shed 0 bases, J shed 8 bases, and the junction held 9 bases outside the gene matches. This CDR3 is 15 amino acids long. Germline V gives CDR1 MNHEY, CDR2 SVGAGI. This CDR3 is CASSYSTGPAGGYTF. CDR3 sequence (DNA): TGTGCCAGCAGTTACTCGACAGGGCCGGCGGGAGGCTACACCTTC.

This chain uses TRBV2 with TRBJ2-5; D may be TRBD1 or TRBD2 (5 bases each). Germline V gene data show CDR1 as SNHLY and CDR2 as FYNNEI. The V gene lost 7 bases and the J gene lost 2 bases, with 11 bases spanning the gap. The CDR3 has 13 amino acids. CDR3 region: CASKKGPQETQYF. The CDR3, as DNA: TGTGCCAGCAAGAAGGGACCACAAGAGACCCAGTACTTC.

The table lists this clone with a count of one. V is TRBV10-2 and J is TRBJ2-3; no reliable D call. CDR3 length: 16 residues. V gave up 4 bases and J gave up 0 bases, with 14 bases separating them. CDR1 WSHSY and CDR2 SAAADI come from the germline V gene. CDR3 loop: CASSAGEETSTDTQYF. Here the CDR3 DNA reads TGCGCCAGCAGTGCGGGCGAGGAGACTAGCACAGATACGCAGTATTTT.

The gene calls are TRBV5-1 and TRBJ2-1; D might be TRBD2 (6 bases). V was trimmed by 5 bases and J by 2 bases, leaving 11 bases between them. CDR3 length: 14 residues. The germline CDR1 and CDR2 sequences are SGHRS and YFSETQ. The CDR3 is CASRASGPYNEQFF. DNA for the CDR3: TGCGCCAGCAGGGCCAGCGGGCCCTACAATGAGCAGTTCTTC.